Listed here is a single T cell receptor beta chain. Trimming cost V 2 bases and J 7 bases, with 6 bases left between them. The CDR3 is 12 residues long. Germline lookup yields CDR1 MNHNS and CDR2 SASEGT. This sample stems from a study of control samples from healthy donors and cancer patients. Clones were sequenced by immunoSEQ multiplex PCR, and TCRdb holds only the in-frame ones, with some missing. Among around 180,000 clones, 85% to 90% were seen once, and the ten largest hold nearly 5%. Sequencing used blood. The chain uses TRBV6-1 and TRBJ2-1, with unresolved D. This sequence was found in a woman aged 30 to 39 in good health. This CDR3 is CASSEMVNEQFF. The CDR3 DNA reads TGTGCCAGCAGTGAAATGGTTAATGAGCAGTTCTTC.